These T cell receptor beta chains were read from a single sample in a study of CD8 T cells in ankylosing spondylitis. TCRdb used MiXCR to reprocess the 5' RACE reads, holding one entry per CDR3 protein. The sample contains some 800,000 distinct CDR3 sequences, 12% of which appear only once. Specimen: blood, either unsorted or a sorted T cell fraction (not recorded which). The receptors stem from a male donor with ankylosing spondylitis. CDR3s include the opening cysteine and the closing phenylalanine or tryptophan. The D gene is left open where the match is weak. Clone size is not always given. Where it is, it says once, few, many or a class for expanded clones.

CDR3aa,CDR3nt,abundance,d_gene,v_gene,j_gene
CSASYRETGYTF,TGCAGTGCTAGTTACAGGGAAACAGGCTACACCTTC,-,-,TRBV20-1,TRBJ1-2
CAISEGRVDQPQHF,TGTGCCATCAGTGAAGGGCGAGTCGATCAGCCCCAGCATTTT,few,-,TRBV10-3,TRBJ1-5
CATLGQGVYEQFF,TGTGCCACACTGGGACAGGGGGTTTATGAGCAGTTCTTC,few,TRBD1,TRBV30,TRBJ2-1
CASRPDRQGQYF,TGTGCCAGCAGACCGGACAGGCAGGGGCAGTACTTC,few,TRBD1,TRBV28,TRBJ2-7
CASTYGTPAQETQYF,TGTGCCAGCACGTACGGGACGCCAGCGCAGGAGACCCAGTACTTC,many,-,TRBV6-2/TRBV6-3,TRBJ2-5
CAIRSGTDTQYF,TGTGCCATCAGGAGCGGCACAGATACGCAGTATTTT,few,-,TRBV10-3,TRBJ2-3
CASWRSVGNQYF,TGTGCCAGCTGGCGAAGTGTGGGGAATCAGTACTTC,-,-,TRBV6-5,TRBJ2-4
CASSLARLAGVDTQYF,TGTGCCAGCAGCTTAGCAAGACTAGCGGGGGTTGATACGCAGTATTTT,few,TRBD2,TRBV7-9,TRBJ2-3
CASSLRSGASYGYTF,TGTGCCAGCAGCTTACGTTCTGGGGCTAGCTATGGCTACACCTTC,few,-,TRBV7-2,TRBJ1-2
CAISDPWTGTYNEQFF,TGTGCCATCAGTGACCCGTGGACAGGGACCTACAATGAGCAGTTCTTC,many,TRBD1,TRBV10-3,TRBJ2-1
CASSLGWAYEQYF,TGTGCCAGCAGCTTAGGGTGGGCCTACGAGCAGTACTTC,-,-,TRBV7-2,TRBJ2-7
CASSRGGGSDTQYF,TGTGCCAGCAGCCGCGGGGGGGGGTCAGATACGCAGTATTTT,few,TRBD2,TRBV4-2,TRBJ2-3
CASSQEKVGGAQETQYF,TGCGCCAGCAGCCAAGAAAAAGTGGGGGGGGCCCAAGAGACCCAGTACTTC,-,-,TRBV4-3,TRBJ2-5
CSARRRGRTDGYTF,TGCAGTGCTAGAAGAAGGGGGCGAACGGATGGCTACACCTTC,-,TRBD1,TRBV20-1,TRBJ1-2
CASSPGGIMNTEAFF,TGTGCCAGCAGCCCAGGGGGTATTATGAACACTGAAGCTTTCTTT,few,TRBD1,TRBV7-2,TRBJ1-1
CASSLYRGTTEAFF,TGTGCCAGCAGTTTATACAGGGGTACCACTGAAGCTTTCTTT,many,TRBD1,TRBV6-5,TRBJ1-1
CASRTAGTGNGYTF,TGTGCCAGCAGGACAGCCGGGACAGGGAATGGCTACACCTTC,few,TRBD1,TRBV27,TRBJ1-2
CASSGGGAWSDTQYF,TGTGCCAGCAGCGGCGGGGGGGCCTGGTCAGATACGCAGTATTTT,few,TRBD2,TRBV7-2,TRBJ2-3
CASSPRLAGAYNEQFF,TGTGCCAGCAGCCCGCGACTAGCGGGGGCCTACAATGAGCAGTTCTTC,-,TRBD2,TRBV3-1,TRBJ2-1
CSAPGQGYQETQYF,TGCAGTGCACCGGGACAGGGGTACCAAGAGACCCAGTACTTC,few,TRBD1,TRBV20-1,TRBJ2-5
CASSQGLGSEQFF,TGCGCCAGCAGCCAAGGACTGGGTAGTGAGCAGTTCTTC,few,-,TRBV4-3,TRBJ2-1
CASSWTGIGEKLFF,TGTGCCAGCAGCTGGACAGGGATTGGTGAAAAACTGTTTTTT,-,TRBD1,TRBV7-9,TRBJ1-4
CSARGGTERAYEQYF,TGCAGTGCTAGAGGTGGGACCGAGAGAGCCTACGAGCAGTACTTC,-,-,TRBV20-1,TRBJ2-7
CASSPWDSPLHF,TGTGCCAGCAGTCCCTGGGATTCACCCCTCCACTTT,-,-,TRBV28,TRBJ1-6
CASREKMYTEAFF,TGTGCCAGCAGAGAAAAGATGTACACTGAAGCTTTCTTT,-,-,TRBV6-2/TRBV6-3,TRBJ1-1
CAISGTAASGRDTQYF,TGTGCCATCAGTGGAACAGCGGCCTCGGGGAGAGATACGCAGTATTTT,few,-,TRBV10-3,TRBJ2-3
CSARGVFNEKLFF,TGCAGTGCTAGGGGGGTCTTTAATGAAAAACTGTTTTTT,-,-,TRBV20-1,TRBJ1-4
CASSFRGNIQYF,TGTGCCAGCAGTTTTCGAGGGAACATTCAGTACTTC,few,-,TRBV28,TRBJ2-4
CASSQGPSYSGANVLTF,TGTGCCAGCAGCCAGGGACCGTCGTACTCTGGGGCCAACGTCCTGACTTTC,-,-,TRBV7-6,TRBJ2-6
CASTTTGIETQYF,TGTGCCAGCACAACGACAGGAATAGAGACCCAGTACTTC,many,-,TRBV5-5,TRBJ2-5
CASSYVVGNEQFF,TGTGCCAGCAGTTATGTAGTGGGCAATGAGCAGTTCTTC,few,-,TRBV6-5,TRBJ2-1
CSAPSRGFGNQPQHF,TGCAGTGCTCCCTCAAGGGGTTTCGGCAATCAGCCCCAGCATTTT,-,-,TRBV20-1,TRBJ1-5
CASSPDLAEFYNEQFF,TGCGCCAGCAGCCCCGATCTAGCGGAGTTTTACAATGAGCAGTTCTTC,few,TRBD2,TRBV5-1,TRBJ2-1
CAAAGTGGTGELFF,TGTGCCGCCGCCGGGACAGGGGGGACCGGGGAGCTGTTTTTT,many,TRBD1,TRBV10-3,TRBJ2-2
CASSLGAPLYQETQYF,TGTGCCAGCAGCTTAGGGGCTCCATTGTACCAAGAGACCCAGTACTTC,-,-,TRBV7-9,TRBJ2-5
CASSQALRPEAFF,TGTGCCAGCAGCCAAGCGTTGCGCCCTGAAGCTTTCTTT,many,-,TRBV3-1,TRBJ1-1
CASTTSRTSSYEQYF,TGTGCCAGCACCACCTCTAGAACCTCCTCCTACGAGCAGTACTTC,-,-,TRBV2,TRBJ2-7
CASRGWGQETQYF,TGTGCCAGCAGGGGGTGGGGGCAAGAGACCCAGTACTTC,few,-,TRBV12-3/TRBV12-4,TRBJ2-5
CATSRDRGNEQYF,TGTGCCACCAGCAGGGACAGGGGCAACGAGCAGTACTTC,few,TRBD1,TRBV15,TRBJ2-7
CSARSTGTRDEQYF,TGCAGTGCTAGATCGACAGGGACACGGGACGAGCAGTACTTC,-,TRBD1,TRBV20-1,TRBJ2-7
CATGQLSSYEQYF,TGTGCCACGGGACAGCTCAGCTCCTACGAGCAGTACTTC,-,TRBD1,TRBV3-1,TRBJ2-7
CASSPLIGRERSEQFF,TGTGCCAGCAGCCCTCTAATCGGGCGGGAGAGGAGTGAGCAGTTCTTC,many,TRBD2,TRBV7-6,TRBJ2-1
CASSPMTGGNTEAFF,TGTGCCAGCAGTCCTATGACAGGGGGAAACACTGAAGCTTTCTTT,few,TRBD1,TRBV12-3/TRBV12-4,TRBJ1-1
CASSLLSGEETQYF,TGTGCCAGCAGCTTATTAAGCGGGGAGGAGACCCAGTACTTC,many,TRBD2,TRBV7-2,TRBJ2-5
CSARLAGGLRETQYF,TGCAGTGCTAGGTTAGCGGGAGGGTTAAGAGAGACCCAGTACTTC,-,TRBD2,TRBV20-1,TRBJ2-5
CASSYSQGANTGELFF,TGTGCCAGCAGTTACTCCCAGGGGGCCAACACCGGGGAGCTGTTTTTT,-,TRBD1,TRBV6-2/TRBV6-3,TRBJ2-2
CASSPGAGPDTGELFF,TGCGCCAGCAGCCCGGGGGCAGGGCCGGACACCGGGGAGCTGTTTTTT,few,-,TRBV5-1,TRBJ2-2
CASSLEFGRAQPQHF,TGTGCCAGCAGTTTAGAATTCGGTAGGGCGCAGCCCCAGCATTTT,few,-,TRBV27,TRBJ1-5
CASSVSPQGPSYEQYF,TGTGCCAGCAGCGTAAGCCCCCAGGGACCCTCCTACGAGCAGTACTTC,few,-,TRBV9,TRBJ2-7
CSVVGQPNTGELFF,TGCAGCGTTGTAGGTCAGCCGAACACCGGGGAGCTGTTTTTT,many,-,TRBV29-1,TRBJ2-2
CASSPVSRQGIRETQYF,TGTGCCAGCAGCCCCGTAAGTCGGCAGGGGATACGTGAGACCCAGTACTTC,-,-,TRBV6-2/TRBV6-3,TRBJ2-5
CASSHQGGDEQYF,TGCGCCAGCAGCCACCAGGGAGGAGACGAGCAGTACTTC,few,-,TRBV4-3,TRBJ2-7
CSALTGENEKLFF,TGCAGTGCTCTGACAGGGGAGAATGAAAAACTGTTTTTT,few,TRBD1,TRBV20-1,TRBJ1-4
CSARRRLAGYNEQFF,TGCAGTGCTAGACGTCGACTAGCGGGTTACAATGAGCAGTTCTTC,many,TRBD2,TRBV20-1,TRBJ2-1
CASSPSVVVALNEQFF,TGTGCCAGCTCACCCTCTGTGGTGGTAGCCCTCAATGAGCAGTTCTTC,-,-,TRBV18,TRBJ2-1